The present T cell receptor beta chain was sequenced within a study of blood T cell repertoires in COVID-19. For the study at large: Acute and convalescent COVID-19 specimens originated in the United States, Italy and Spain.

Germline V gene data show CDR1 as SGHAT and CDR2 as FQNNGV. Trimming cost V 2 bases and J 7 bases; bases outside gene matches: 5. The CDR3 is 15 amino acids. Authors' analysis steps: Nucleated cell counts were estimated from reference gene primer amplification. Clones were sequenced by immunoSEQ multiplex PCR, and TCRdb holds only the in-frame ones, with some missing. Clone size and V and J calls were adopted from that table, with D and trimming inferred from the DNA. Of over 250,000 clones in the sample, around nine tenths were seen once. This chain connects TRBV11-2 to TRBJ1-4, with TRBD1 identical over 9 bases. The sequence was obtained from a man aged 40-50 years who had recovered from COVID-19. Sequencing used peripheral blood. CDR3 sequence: CASSLTGGLTEKLFF. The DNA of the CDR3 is TGTGCCAGCAGCTTAACAGGGGGCTTGACTGAAAAACTGTTTTTT.